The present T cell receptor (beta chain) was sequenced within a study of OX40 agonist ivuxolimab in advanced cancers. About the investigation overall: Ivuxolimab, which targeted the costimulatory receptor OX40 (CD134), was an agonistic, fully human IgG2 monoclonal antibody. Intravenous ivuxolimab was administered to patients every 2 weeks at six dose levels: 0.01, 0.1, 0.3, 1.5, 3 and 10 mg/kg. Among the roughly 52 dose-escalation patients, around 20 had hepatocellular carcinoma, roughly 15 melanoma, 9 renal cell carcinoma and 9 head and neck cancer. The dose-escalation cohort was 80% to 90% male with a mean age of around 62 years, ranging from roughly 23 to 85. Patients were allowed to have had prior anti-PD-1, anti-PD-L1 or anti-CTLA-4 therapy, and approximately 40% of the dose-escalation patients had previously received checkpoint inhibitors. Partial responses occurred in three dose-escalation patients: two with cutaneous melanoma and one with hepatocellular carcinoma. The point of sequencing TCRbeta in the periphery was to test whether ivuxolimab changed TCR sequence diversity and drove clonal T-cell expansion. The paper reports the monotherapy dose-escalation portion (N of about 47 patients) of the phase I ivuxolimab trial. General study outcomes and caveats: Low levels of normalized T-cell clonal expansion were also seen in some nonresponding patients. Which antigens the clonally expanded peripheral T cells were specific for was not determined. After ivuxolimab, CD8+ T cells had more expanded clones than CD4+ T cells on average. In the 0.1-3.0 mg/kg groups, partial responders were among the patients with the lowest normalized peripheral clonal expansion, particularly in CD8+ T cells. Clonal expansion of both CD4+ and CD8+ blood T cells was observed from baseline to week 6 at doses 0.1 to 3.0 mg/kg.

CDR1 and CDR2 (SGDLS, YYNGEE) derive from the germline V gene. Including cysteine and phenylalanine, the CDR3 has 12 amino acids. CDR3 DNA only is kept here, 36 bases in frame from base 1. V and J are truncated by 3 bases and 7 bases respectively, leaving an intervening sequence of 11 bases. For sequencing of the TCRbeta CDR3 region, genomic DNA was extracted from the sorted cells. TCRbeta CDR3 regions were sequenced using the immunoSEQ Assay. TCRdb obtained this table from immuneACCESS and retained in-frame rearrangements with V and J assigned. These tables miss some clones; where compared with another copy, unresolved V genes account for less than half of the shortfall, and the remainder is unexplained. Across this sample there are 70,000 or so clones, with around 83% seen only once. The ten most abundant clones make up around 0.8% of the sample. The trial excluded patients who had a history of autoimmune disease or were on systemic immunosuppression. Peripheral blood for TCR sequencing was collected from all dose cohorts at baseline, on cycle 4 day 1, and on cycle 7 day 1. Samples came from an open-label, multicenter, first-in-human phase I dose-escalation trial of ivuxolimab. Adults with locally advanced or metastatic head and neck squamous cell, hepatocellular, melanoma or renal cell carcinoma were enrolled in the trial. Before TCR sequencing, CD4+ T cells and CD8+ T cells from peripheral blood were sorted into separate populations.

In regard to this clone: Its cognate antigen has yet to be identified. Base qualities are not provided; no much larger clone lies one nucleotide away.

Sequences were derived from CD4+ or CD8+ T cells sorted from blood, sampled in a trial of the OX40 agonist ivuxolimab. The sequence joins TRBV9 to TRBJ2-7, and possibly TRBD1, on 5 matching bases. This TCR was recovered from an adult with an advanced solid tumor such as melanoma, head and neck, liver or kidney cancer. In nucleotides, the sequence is TGTGCCAGCAGCGCGCTGGGGCAAGAGCAGTACTTC. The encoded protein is CASSALGQEQYF.